These 25 T cell receptor beta chains originate from one sample sequenced in a study of T cell repertoires in cytomegalovirus infection. For these receptors, no antigen is known. MiXCR, run by TCRdb on the reads, gives a single entry per CDR3 protein. The data contain around 570,000 distinct CDR3 sequences, 40% of them seen just once; the ten biggest clones take up roughly 50%. Sample: cultured PBMCs, taken from culture after CMV antigen stimulation. The receptor set was obtained from a human donor in good health (CMV status not recorded). Some clones in this sample may be carry-over from other donors' samples.

The rearrangement uses TRBV6-6 and TRBJ1-3; D remains ambiguous. The CDR3 totals 15 residues. The V end lost 9 bases, the J end lost 1 base, and 16 bases lay between the germline ends. Germline CDR1 is MNHNY and CDR2 is SVGAGI (reference sequence). The CDR3 here is CASCHGSPSGNTIYF. DNA for the CDR3: TGTGCCAGTTGCCACGGATCTCCATCTGGAAACACCATATATTTT.

This clonotype was counted once. The chain is built from TRBV19 and TRBJ1-1, with D possibly TRBD1 on 6 matching bases. This CDR3 has 13 amino acids. V was shortened by 7 bases and J by 6 bases, with 15 bases between the two germline ends. Germline assignment: CDR1 LNHDA and CDR2 SQIVND (reference sequence). The CDR3 protein is CASIPDRGAEAFF. The CDR3 DNA is TGTGCCAGTATTCCGGACAGAGGCGCTGAAGCTTTCTTT. Together with reference TRBV19 and TRBJ1-1, the CDR3 gives the full variable domain: DGGITQSPKYLFRKEGQNVTLSCEQNLNHDAMYWYRQDPGQGLRLIYYSQIVNDFQKGDIAEGYSVSREKKESFPLTVTSAQKNPTAFYLCASIPDRGAEAFFGQGTRLTVV.

The J gene is TRBJ2-2, the V gene TRBV6-2 or TRBV6-3; D is ambiguous. This CDR3 is built from 14 residues. The germline CDR1 and CDR2 sequences are MNHEY and SVGEGT. Deletions cut 3 bases from V and 6 bases from J, with 11 bases between. Here the CDR3 reads CASSYYRPAGELFF. The CDR3 nucleotides read TGTGCCAGCAGTTATTATCGTCCCGCCGGGGAGCTGTTTTTT.

This clonotype was seen many times. The rearrangement links TRBV7-6 to TRBJ2-3; D is possibly TRBD1 (5 bases). With 5 bases removed from V and 4 bases from J, the gap between germline ends came to 7 bases. In germline, CDR1 is SGHVS, CDR2 FNYEAQ. The CDR3 is 12 residues long. CDR3 in DNA: TGTGCCAGCAGCCCAGGGTCAGATACGCAGTATTTT. Its translation is CASSPGSDTQYF.

V is TRBV7-2 and J is TRBJ2-7; 12 nucleotides match TRBD2. V dropped 7 bases and J dropped 2; count of bases not matched to a gene: 3. Germline values: CDR1 SGHTA, CDR2 FQGNSA. The CDR3 consists of 14 residues. This CDR3 is CASTRTSGAYEQYF. In DNA, the CDR3 is TGTGCCAGCACAAGGACTAGCGGGGCCTACGAGCAGTACTTC.

The rearrangement joins TRBV13 to TRBJ2-2; D ambiguous. Deletions cut 5 bases from V and 3 bases from J, with 10 bases between. The length of the CDR3 is 14 residues. In germline, CDR1 is PRHDT, CDR2 FYEKMQ (reference sequence). CDR3 region: CASSPALDTGELFF. The DNA of the CDR3 is TGTGCCAGCAGCCCAGCCCTTGACACCGGGGAGCTGTTTTTT.

This clonotype was detected only a few times. V usage is TRBV6-5 and J usage is TRBJ2-7; D could derive from TRBD1 or TRBD2 (6 bases each). The CDR3 runs to 17 residues. Between the trimmed V and J ends, which lost 6 bases and 3 bases, there was a span of 24 bases. Germline loops: CDR1 MNHEY, CDR2 SVGAGI. CDR3: CASSLFISAGHHYEQYF. As DNA, the CDR3 is TGTGCCAGCAGCCTTTTTATTTCCGCGGGACACCACTACGAGCAGTACTTC.

This clonotype turned up a few times. The V call is TRBV4-1, the J call TRBJ2-5, with TRBD2 as a possible D gene (6 bases). Germline lookup yields CDR1 MGHRA and CDR2 YSYEKL. The CDR3 runs 17 residues. V lost 4 bases and J 3 bases, leaving 21 bases between the germline ends. The CDR3 coding sequence is TGCGCCAGCAGCCGCAGTCGACTAGAACGGGGTGAAGAGACCCAGTACTTC. It encodes CASSRSRLERGEETQYF.

In its sample, this clonotype was seen a few times. The chain joins TRBV6-1 to TRBJ1-5; no clear D gene. Germline CDR1 MNHNS, CDR2 SASEGT. The CDR3 runs 13 residues. The ends were cut back, 8 bases at V and 3 bases at J, with 11 bases in the middle. CDR3 in DNA: TGTGCCAGCCTGGCAGCTTACAATCAGCCCCAGCATTTT. It translates to CASLAAYNQPQHF.

The chain couples TRBV20-1 to TRBJ2-7, with 7 positions matching TRBD1. J lost 1 base, V lost 4 bases, and 7 bases had no gene match. Looked up from germline, CDR1 is DFQATT and CDR2 is SNEGSKA (reference sequence). This CDR3 is built from 14 residues. The CDR3 region is CSAIGQAFSYEQYF. The CDR3, as DNA: TGCAGTGCTATTGGACAGGCCTTTTCCTACGAGCAGTACTTC.

The V call is TRBV7-2, the J call TRBJ1-1; D unresolved. The CDR3 length is 14 residues. The germline V and J ends were trimmed by 4 bases and 0 bases, with 9 bases remaining between them. Germline CDR1 reads SGHTA; CDR2 reads FQGNSA. The DNA of the CDR3 is TGTGCCAGCAGCTACCCCGAATTGAACACTGAAGCTTTCTTT. Protein sequence: CASSYPELNTEAFF.

This clonotype was observed a handful of times. V gene TRBV12-3 or TRBV12-4 combines with J gene TRBJ2-3; D may be TRBD2 (5 bases). V lost 7 bases to trimming and J lost 2 bases, with 19 bases between them. The CDR3 has 16 amino acids. CDR3 DNA: TGTGCCAGCACCCCGTTTGGCCGGGGAAACACAGATACGCAGTATTTT. It specifies CASTPFGRGNTDTQYF.

A few counts support this clonotype. This chain uses TRBV7-6 with TRBJ2-5; 8 bases map to TRBD2. This CDR3 has 14 residues. Germline CDR1 and CDR2: SGHVS and FNYEAQ. V shed 3 bases, J shed 5 bases, and the junction held 5 bases outside the gene matches. CDR3 residues: CASSFGGARETQYF. CDR3 sequence (DNA): TGTGCCAGCAGCTTCGGGGGGGCGCGGGAGACCCAGTACTTC. Supplemented by reference TRBV7-6 and TRBJ2-5, the full variable domain reads GAGVSQSPRYKVTKRGQDVALRCDPISGHVSLYWYRQALGQGPEFLTYFNYEAQQDKSGLPNDRFSAERPEGSISTLTIQRTEQRDSAMYRCASSFGGARETQYFGPGTRLLVL.

This clonotype was picked up a small number of times. The rearrangement links TRBV3-1 to TRBJ1-4; TRBD1 is a possible D gene (6 bases). The CDR3 is 14 amino acids. V shed 1 base and J shed 7 bases, with 10 bases lying between them. The V gene's germline CDR1 is LGHDT and CDR2 YNNKEL (reference sequence). CDR3 region: CASSQVGGVEKLFF. CDR3 sequence (DNA): TGTGCCAGCAGCCAAGTGGGGGGCGTTGAAAAACTGTTTTTT. Combining the CDR3 with reference TRBV3-1 and TRBJ1-4 gives the whole variable domain DTAVSQTPKYLVTQMGNDKSIKCEQNLGHDTMYWYKQDSKKFLKIMFSYNNKELIINETVPNRFSPKSPDKAHLNLHINSLELGDSAVYFCASSQVGGVEKLFFGSGTQLSVL.

The chain recombines TRBV24-1 with TRBJ2-3; 8 bases fit TRBD1. CDR3 size: 14 residues. The germline V gene has CDR1 KGHDR and CDR2 SFDVKD. J was trimmed by 2 bases and V by 7 bases; bases with no gene match: 4. CDR3 sequence (DNA): TGTGCCACCAGCCAGACAGGGGCCACAGATACGCAGTATTTT. It specifies CATSQTGATDTQYF.

This rearrangement joins TRBV7-9 to TRBJ2-5; D is tentatively TRBD1 or TRBD2 (5 bases each). The CDR3 sequence is 14 residues long. CDR1 SEHNR and CDR2 FQNEAQ come from the germline V gene (reference sequence). The V end was cut by 8 bases, the J end by 2 bases, with 15 bases between. The CDR3 region is CASGTGLLQETQYF. In nucleotides, the CDR3 is TGTGCCAGCGGTACAGGACTTCTTCAAGAGACCCAGTACTTC.

The genes are TRBV11-1 and TRBJ2-5; 9 nucleotides match TRBD1. V was pared by 1 base and J by 7 bases, with 13 bases of the junction left unmatched. Germline assignment: CDR1 SGHAT and CDR2 FQDESV (reference sequence). This CDR3 is 17 amino acids long. The CDR3 is CASSLGAHRGLGLTQYF. CDR3 nucleotide sequence: TGTGCCAGCAGCTTAGGGGCCCACAGGGGGCTGGGGCTGACCCAGTACTTC.

The chain joins TRBV27 to TRBJ2-7; 11 nucleotides agree with TRBD2. J lost 7 bases, V lost 4 bases, and 15 bases had no gene match. From germline, CDR1 is MNHEY and CDR2 SMNVEV (reference sequence). The CDR3 extends over 17 amino acids. As DNA, the CDR3 is TGTGCCAGCAGTTCGTATCCTAGCGGGGGGACCCGACCAGAGCAGTACTTC. Translated, it gives CASSSYPSGGTRPEQYF.

The rearrangement uses TRBV27 and TRBJ2-5; no definite D call. The CDR3 is made up of 11 amino acids. CDR1 and CDR2 from the germline V gene are MNHEY and SMNVEV (reference sequence). V gave up 8 bases and J gave up 4 bases, with 8 bases separating them. The CDR3 DNA sequence: TGTGCCAGCGATTGGAGAGAGACCCAGTACTTC. Encoded protein: CASDWRETQYF.

J is TRBJ1-2 and V is TRBV20-1, with unresolved D. Trimming left V 5 bases short and J 0 bases short, with 25 bases between. The CDR3 is 18 amino acids. Per germline, CDR1 DFQATT and CDR2 SNEGSKA (reference sequence). CDR3 coding DNA: TGCAGTGCTCCCTCGGGCGGAGAAGGCCCTTTGGCTAACTATGGCTACACCTTC. It translates to CSAPSGGEGPLANYGYTF.

A few counts support this clonotype. The chain is built from TRBV25-1 and TRBJ2-3; perhaps TRBD1 as D (6 bases). V gave up 6 bases and J gave up 3 bases, with 16 bases separating them. The CDR3 loop spans 15 amino acids. The germline gives CDR1 MGHDK, CDR2 SYGVNS. DNA of the CDR3: TGTGCCAGCAGCAGAACAGGGATAGTGACAGATACGCAGTATTTT. Translated, it gives CASSRTGIVTDTQYF.

The gene calls are TRBV2 and TRBJ2-3, with 10 bases identical to TRBD1. This CDR3 has 15 amino acids. Trimming cost V 6 bases and J 6 bases; bases outside gene matches: 9. The V gene's germline CDR1 is SNHLY and CDR2 FYNNEI. CDR3 sequence: CASRGQGSSVDTQYF. CDR3 DNA sequence: TGTGCCAGCAGGGGACAGGGGAGTTCAGTCGATACGCAGTATTTT.

The V call is TRBV20-1, the J call TRBJ2-3, with TRBD1 identical over 10 bases. CDR3 length: 15 amino acids. Germline V gene lookup returns CDR1 DFQATT and CDR2 SNEGSKA (reference sequence). Trimming at V came to 4 bases and at J to 5 bases, leaving 9 bases not matched to a gene. CDR3: CSANRGTGAQDTQYF. In DNA, the CDR3 is TGCAGTGCTAATCGTGGGACAGGGGCTCAAGATACGCAGTATTTT.

This clonotype showed up just a few times. This sequence joins TRBV7-8 and TRBJ1-5; unclear D gene. The V and J ends lost 7 bases and 2 bases respectively, with 15 bases between them. The CDR3 has 15 amino acids. Germline V gene sequence: CDR1 SGHVS, CDR2 FQNEAQ. The CDR3: CASTLNPGGNQPQHF. CDR3 coding DNA: TGTGCCAGCACCCTTAACCCCGGGGGCAATCAGCCCCAGCATTTT.

This clonotype was observed a handful of times. The chain uses TRBV6-2 or TRBV6-3 and TRBJ2-5, with unresolved D. CDR3 length: 14 amino acids. Trimming took 2 bases from V and 2 from J, leaving 9 bases between them. Per germline, CDR1 MNHEY and CDR2 SVGEGT. The CDR3 loop reads CASSYPQVQETQYF. In DNA form, the CDR3 reads TGTGCCAGCAGTTACCCCCAGGTTCAAGAGACCCAGTACTTC.